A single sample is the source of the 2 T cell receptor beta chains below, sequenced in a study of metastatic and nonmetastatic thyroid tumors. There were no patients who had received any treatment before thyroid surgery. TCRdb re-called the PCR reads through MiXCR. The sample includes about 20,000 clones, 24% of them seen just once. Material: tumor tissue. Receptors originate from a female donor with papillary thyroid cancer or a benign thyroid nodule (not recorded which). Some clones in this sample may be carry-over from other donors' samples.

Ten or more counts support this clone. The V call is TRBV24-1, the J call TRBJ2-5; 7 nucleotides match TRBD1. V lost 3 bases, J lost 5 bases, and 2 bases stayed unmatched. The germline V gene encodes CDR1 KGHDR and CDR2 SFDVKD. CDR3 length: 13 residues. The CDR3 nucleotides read TGTGCCACCAGTGATCTGGACAGGGAGACCCAGTACTTC. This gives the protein CATSDLDRETQYF.

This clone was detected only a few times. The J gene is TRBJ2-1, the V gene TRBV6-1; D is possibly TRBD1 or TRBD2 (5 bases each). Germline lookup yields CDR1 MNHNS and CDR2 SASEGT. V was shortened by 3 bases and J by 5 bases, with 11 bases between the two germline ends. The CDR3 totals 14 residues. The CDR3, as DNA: TGTGCCAGCAGTGATCTTGGGGGAGACAATGAGCAGTTCTTC. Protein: CASSDLGGDNEQFF.